Listed below are T cell receptor beta chains from one sample, sequenced in a study of CD8+CD57+ T cells in acquired aplastic anemia. From the reads, TCRdb called clonotypes with MiXCR, one entry per CDR3 protein. This table holds 100,000 to 150,000 distinct CDR3 sequences, more than 35% found once. The sequencing sample was made of sorted CD4+, CD8+, or CD8+CD57+ T cells (not recorded which) from PBMCs. The receptors stem from a human donor in good health, serving as a control. Both conserved end residues are part of each CDR3. A D gene is named only where the DNA matches it firmly. A clone size is listed for some rows: how often the clone was seen (once, few, many), or a class if it is expanded.

j_gene,v_gene,d_gene,abundance,CDR3aa,CDR3nt
TRBJ1-6,TRBV7-7,.,once,CRWKVWSSYNSPLHF,TGTCGGTGGAAAGTTTGGAGCTCCTATAATTCACCCCTCCACTTT
TRBJ1-2,TRBV15,.,.,CASSRDQTVRSNYGYIF,TGTGCCTCCAGCAGAGATCAAACAGTTCGCAGCAACTATGGCTACATCTTC
TRBJ1-6,TRBV9,.,many,CASSVVAANSPLHF,TGTGCCAGCAGCGTAGTAGCTGCCAATTCACCCCTCCACTTT
TRBJ1-2,TRBV11-2,.,many,CASSRVGGNYGYTF,TGTGCCAGCAGCCGGGTAGGAGGCAACTATGGCTACACCTTC
TRBJ1-1,TRBV10-3,.,.,CAISESVPGAGAFF,TGTGCCATCAGTGAGTCTGTGCCGGGGGCGGGAGCTTTCTTT
TRBJ2-5,TRBV7-9,TRBD2,.,CASSLVGLAGEMRTQYF,TGTGCCAGCAGCTTAGTAGGGCTAGCGGGGGAAATGAGGACCCAGTACTTC
TRBJ1-1,TRBV24-1,TRBD1,.,CATSDPRTGTEAFF,TGTGCCACCAGTGATCCCAGGACAGGGACTGAAGCTTTCTTT
TRBJ1-5,TRBV19,.,.,CASSPFPRSNQPQHF,TGTGCCAGTAGTCCCTTCCCAAGGAGCAATCAGCCCCAGCATTTT
TRBJ1-4,TRBV15,.,many,CATSILPSPGRINEKLFF,TGTGCCACCAGCATCCTCCCCTCCCCGGGCAGAATTAATGAAAAACTGTTTTTT
TRBJ1-5,TRBV19,.,once,CASSQFAGLGQPQHF,TGTGCCAGTAGTCAATTTGCAGGGCTCGGTCAGCCCCAGCATTTT
TRBJ2-6,TRBV20-1,TRBD1,many,CSARPGQGSSGANVLTF,TGCAGTGCCCGTCCGGGACAGGGTTCATCTGGGGCCAACGTCCTGACTTTC
TRBJ1-1,TRBV10-1,.,.,CATTGIDKNTEAFF,TGTGCCACCACCGGGATCGATAAGAACACTGAAGCTTTCTTT
TRBJ2-3,TRBV10-3,TRBD2,.,CAITQRGSTDTQYF,TGTGCCATCACCCAGCGGGGGAGCACAGATACGCAGTATTTT
TRBJ1-6,TRBV19,TRBD1,many,CASRIAGTVESPLHF,TGTGCCAGTAGGATAGCCGGGACAGTCGAATCACCCCTCCACTTT
TRBJ1-1,TRBV12-3/TRBV12-4,.,many,CASSIRLNTEAFF,TGTGCCAGCAGTATACGACTTAACACTGAAGCTTTCTTT
TRBJ1-1,TRBV19,.,many,CASSPDTDVAFF,TGTGCCAGTAGTCCCGATACCGATGTCGCTTTCTTT
TRBJ1-2,TRBV18,.,few,CASSGQPETGGYTF,TGTGCCAGCTCGGGACAACCGGAAACCGGTGGCTACACCTTC
TRBJ1-2,TRBV7-9,.,many,CASSLDGGSYGYTF,TGTGCCAGCAGCTTAGACGGGGGTAGCTATGGCTACACCTTC
TRBJ1-6,TRBV4-3,TRBD1,.,CASSPTVTGPNSPLHF,TGCGCCAGCAGCCCTACAGTGACAGGGCCCAATTCACCCCTCCACTTT
TRBJ1-5,TRBV2,.,many,CASAWFSNQPQHF,TGTGCCAGCGCATGGTTTAGCAATCAGCCCCAGCATTTT
TRBJ2-5,TRBV20-1,TRBD2,many,CSARDGREGRGETQYF,TGCAGTGCTAGAGATGGTCGGGAGGGCCGGGGGGAGACCCAGTACTTC
TRBJ1-2,TRBV12-3/TRBV12-4,.,.,CASSPIWENYGYTF,TGTGCCAGCAGTCCCATTTGGGAAAATTATGGCTACACCTTC
TRBJ2-7,TRBV27,TRBD1,.,CASSRRPGTDLRQQYF,TGTGCCAGCAGTAGGAGGCCCGGGACAGACCTACGACAGCAGTACTTC
TRBJ1-6,TRBV25-1,TRBD1,few,CASSESGQGSTPLHF,TGTGCCAGCAGTGAATCGGGACAGGGTAGTACACCCCTCCACTTT
TRBJ2-7,TRBV4-1,.,many,CASSQVRRVEYEQYF,TGCGCCAGCAGCCAAGTTCGCAGGGTTGAGTACGAGCAGTACTTC
TRBJ2-7,TRBV7-7,TRBD2,.,CASSLGLAGVGGKQYF,TGTGCCAGCAGCTTGGGACTAGCGGGAGTGGGTGGCAAGCAGTACTTC
TRBJ2-1,TRBV30,TRBD2,few,CAWSLSLAGKRNEQFF,TGTGCCTGGAGTCTATCACTAGCGGGTAAACGTAATGAGCAGTTCTTC
TRBJ2-5,TRBV24-1,.,many,CATSDLGAGRETQYF,TGTGCCACCAGTGATCTCGGGGCAGGGAGGGAGACCCAGTACTTC
TRBJ2-7,TRBV5-1,TRBD2,many,CASSLGDGREQYF,TGCGCCAGCAGCTTGGGAGACGGGAGGGAGCAGTACTTC
TRBJ1-2,TRBV2,.,many,CASTPLGGGYTF,TGTGCCAGCACTCCACTCGGAGGCGGCTACACCTTC
TRBJ2-1,TRBV10-2,TRBD2,.,CASSGGTSWYNEQFF,TGCGCCAGCAGTGGAGGGACTAGCTGGTACAATGAGCAGTTCTTC
TRBJ1-1,TRBV3-1,.,.,CASRLGGVDTEAFF,TGTGCCAGCCGGCTGGGAGGGGTTGACACTGAAGCTTTCTTT
TRBJ2-7,TRBV4-1,TRBD1,many,CASSQVWTMGTGSYEQYF,TGCGCCAGCAGCCAAGTTTGGACTATGGGGACAGGTTCTTACGAGCAGTACTTC
TRBJ1-5,TRBV20-1,TRBD1,many,CSASPIHRGSNQPQHF,TGCAGTGCTAGTCCCATACACAGGGGAAGCAATCAGCCCCAGCATTTT
TRBJ2-5,TRBV7-9,.,few,CASSPSRAGETQYF,TGTGCCAGCAGCCCGAGTAGGGCGGGAGAGACCCAGTACTTC
TRBJ2-3,TRBV11-1,TRBD1,.,CASSLSRTGTTDTQYF,TGTGCCAGCAGCTTATCCCGGACAGGGACCACAGATACGCAGTATTTT
TRBJ2-2,TRBV25-1,TRBD1,.,CASSAPGQEDTGELFF,TGTGCCAGCAGTGCGCCGGGACAGGAGGACACCGGGGAGCTGTTTTTT
TRBJ2-3,TRBV2,TRBD1,.,CASRATGVSADTQYF,TGTGCCAGCAGGGCGACAGGGGTTAGTGCAGATACGCAGTATTTT
TRBJ1-2,TRBV19,TRBD1,.,CASIGTGLLVGYTF,TGTGCCAGTATAGGGACAGGGCTCCTCGTTGGCTACACCTTC
TRBJ1-6,TRBV20-1,TRBD1,many,CSAPTGNYYNSPLHF,TGCAGTGCTCCGACAGGGAATTACTATAATTCACCCCTCCACTTT
TRBJ1-2,TRBV2,.,many,CASRRRDTYGYTF,TGTGCCAGCAGGCGGCGGGACACCTATGGCTACACCTTC
TRBJ1-2,TRBV6-1,TRBD1,many,CASSLPGQRYGYTF,TGTGCCAGCAGTCTACCGGGACAGAGGTATGGCTACACCTTC
TRBJ2-3,TRBV5-1,TRBD2,many,CASSPGTSGDTQYF,TGCGCCAGCAGCCCGGGGACTAGCGGCGATACGCAGTATTTT
TRBJ2-3,TRBV6-1,TRBD2,.,CASGVSGSIPDTQYF,TGTGCCAGCGGGGTTAGCGGGAGTATTCCGGATACGCAGTATTTT
TRBJ2-7,TRBV9,.,.,CASSVVYEQYF,TGTGCCAGCAGCGTAGTTTACGAGCAGTACTTC
TRBJ1-4,TRBV6-1,.,few,CASSVLQGRLTNEKLFF,TGTGCCAGCAGTGTTCTTCAGGGAAGGTTGACTAATGAAAAACTGTTTTTT
TRBJ2-3,TRBV10-1,TRBD1,.,CASGTGGRGTDTQYF,TGCGCCAGCGGGACAGGGGGGCGCGGGACAGATACGCAGTATTTT
TRBJ2-2,TRBV10-3,.,many,CAISGGGRESTGELFF,TGTGCCATCAGTGGGGGGGGCAGGGAAAGCACCGGGGAGCTGTTTTTT
TRBJ2-3,TRBV25-1,TRBD2,.,CASSKLLAGADTQYF,TGTGCCAGCAGCAAACTTCTAGCGGGGGCAGATACGCAGTATTTT
TRBJ1-5,TRBV6-1,.,many,CASRREQPQHF,TGTGCCAGTCGGCGGGAGCAGCCCCAGCATTTT
TRBJ1-2,TRBV24-1,.,.,CATSEDSYYGYTF,TGTGCCACCAGTGAAGACAGTTACTATGGCTACACCTTC
TRBJ1-2,TRBV9,TRBD1,many,CASSVDPGQGNYGYTF,TGTGCCAGCAGCGTTGACCCGGGACAGGGAAACTATGGCTACACCTTC
TRBJ1-2,TRBV19,.,few,CASSIVGPYFGYTF,TGTGCCAGTAGTATAGTGGGACCTTATTTCGGCTACACCTTC
TRBJ1-4,TRBV30,TRBD1,few,CAWSVQGRFEKLFF,TGTGCCTGGAGTGTACAGGGGAGGTTTGAAAAACTGTTTTTT
TRBJ2-1,TRBV9,.,.,CASSVGWGADNEQFF,TGTGCCAGCAGCGTAGGTTGGGGGGCCGACAATGAGCAGTTCTTC
TRBJ2-1,TRBV20-1,TRBD2,many,CSARAGGRPGNEQFF,TGCAGTGCCCGGGCGGGCGGGAGACCGGGTAATGAGCAGTTCTTC